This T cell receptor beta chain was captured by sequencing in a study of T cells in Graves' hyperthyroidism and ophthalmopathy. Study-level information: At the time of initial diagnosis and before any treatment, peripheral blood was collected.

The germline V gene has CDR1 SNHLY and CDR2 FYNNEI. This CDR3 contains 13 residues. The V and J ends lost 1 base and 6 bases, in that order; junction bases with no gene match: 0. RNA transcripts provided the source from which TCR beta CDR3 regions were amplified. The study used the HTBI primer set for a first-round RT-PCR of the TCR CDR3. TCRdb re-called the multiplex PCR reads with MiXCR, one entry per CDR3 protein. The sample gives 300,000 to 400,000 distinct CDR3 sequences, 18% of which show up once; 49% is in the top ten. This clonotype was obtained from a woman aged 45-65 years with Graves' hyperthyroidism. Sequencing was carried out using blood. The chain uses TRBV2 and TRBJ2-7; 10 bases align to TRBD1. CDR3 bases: TGTGCCAGCAGTGAAGGGACAGGGGGCGAGCAGTACTTC. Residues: CASSEGTGGEQYF.